This TCR beta chain came from a study of T cells after yellow fever vaccination (dated by TCRdb to the late 2010s). Concerning the study at large: Libraries from fractions with low cell numbers were prepared with the SMART-Seq v4 Ultra Low Input RNA kit. Blood was drawn at multiple timepoints before and after primary and secondary immunization, with bulk PBMC replicates and cell subsets isolated. Two healthy male donors, one aged 18 to 29 and one aged 30 to 39 years, were included in the cohort. To follow T-cell clones before and after both primary and booster YFV17D yellow fever vaccination, bulk TCR alpha and beta repertoires underwent longitudinal sequencing.

Results and caveats for the whole study, not just this receptor: A small fraction of clonotypes showed up in both the CD4 and CD8 compartments, probably as a result of convergent recombination. The secondary T-cell response was weaker than the primary response but faster, peaking on day 5 instead of day 15. Most clones expanded after primary vaccination (about 96% of CD4 and approximately 90% of CD8) were re-detected after the booster, suggesting that broad memory maintenance occurred. Computational filtering was needed because FACS-sorted repertoires could contain abundant contaminating clonotypes from the bulk population. Because the study included only a couple of donors, the extent to which the findings can be generalized is limited.

TCR cDNA was synthesized by 5'RACE template switching, which introduced a universal primer site and unique molecular identifiers. Priming for cDNA synthesis came from both the TCR alpha and TCR beta constant segments. Two PCR steps were used to amplify libraries, with sample barcodes and sequencing adapters being added in the second step. Libraries were sequenced on Illumina HiSeq 2500 (2x100 bp) or NovaSeq (2x150 bp). The original pipeline was this. Demultiplexing of reads and collapsing into UMI consensus sequences were performed with MIGEC, and V(D)J alignment was carried out with MiXCR. Vaccine-responding clonotypes were identified with edgeR using replicate PBMC samples, with FDR below 0.01 and a log2 fold change above 5 up to day 15 being required. Bulk clonotypes were assigned CD4 or CD8 identity according to which sequenced CD4 or CD8 repertoire held them at higher abundance. TCRdb reanalyzed the raw reads on its own, using fastp at Q25 for trimming and MiXCR for clone calling, and kept in-frame beta chains. Each record represents a unique CDR3 protein, reported with the most common genes and DNA among its rows. TCRdb, rather than the study authors, made the V and J calls. The sample yields hundreds of thousands of distinct CDR3 sequences; 20% to 25% were counted once. The ten biggest clones cover roughly a sixth of the sample.

Only a few counts were recorded for this clonotype. The antigen it binds to is not known. Within one base of it there is no much larger clone, and no base qualities were kept. The germline V gene encodes CDR1 LGHDT and CDR2 YNNKEL (reference sequence). The junction shows trimming of 0 bases on V and 8 bases on J, plus 10 bases between the germline ends. The CDR3 starts with the cysteine, ends with the phenylalanine, and has 14 residues. Only the CDR3 portion is preserved as DNA: 42 bases, with reading frame beginning at the first base. The sample's treatment or condition, from its label and the paper: live attenuated yellow fever vaccine strain. At each blood-draw timepoint, two biological replicates of bulk PBMCs were obtained. PBMCs were isolated from peripheral blood using a standard Ficoll-Paque protocol. RNA was extracted with TriZol from bulk PBMCs, CD4 and CD8 fractions, and dextramer-positive and dextramer-negative fractions.

Sequenced here: PBMCs, sampled 20 to 25 days after the first yellow fever vaccination. This TCR was sampled from a man aged 18-30 years who received the YFV17D yellow fever vaccine. The chain links TRBV3-1 with TRBJ1-4; no D gene call is confident. The CDR3 has the sequence CASSQEIRWEKLFF. The DNA sequence reads TGTGCCAGCAGCCAAGAGATCCGATGGGAAAAACTGTTTTTT.